These T cell receptor beta chains were read from a single sample in a study of blood T cells in healthy people across ages. TCRdb ran MiXCR on the 5' RACE reads and lists one entry per CDR3 protein. The sample consists of fewer than 950,000 distinct CDR3 sequences, roughly 50% of them appearing once. Sample: blood. The receptors derive from a man older than 75 in good health. The CDR3 runs from the conserved cysteine through the conserved F or W. The D gene is left open where the match is weak. The size entry is marked missing in some rows and otherwise reads once, few, many or a size class.

clone size: NA
V gene: TRBV10-3
D gene: NA
J gene: TRBJ1-1
CDR3 protein: CAISELDRNTEAFF
CDR3 DNA: TGTGCCATCAGTGAGCTCGACAGGAACACTGAAGCTTTCTTT

clone size: NA
V gene: TRBV29-1
D gene: NA
J gene: TRBJ1-2
CDR3 protein: CSVEDRASGYTF
CDR3 DNA: TGCAGCGTTGAAGATAGGGCGTCGGGCTACACCTTC

clone size: many
V gene: TRBV7-9
D gene: NA
J gene: TRBJ2-7
CDR3 protein: CASSPPGRYEQYF
CDR3 DNA: TGTGCCAGCAGCCCACCGGGGCGCTACGAGCAGTACTTC

clone size: NA
V gene: TRBV15
D gene: TRBD1
J gene: TRBJ2-7
CDR3 protein: CATSREKGAVGSYEQYF
CDR3 DNA: TGTGCTACCAGCAGAGAGAAGGGGGCAGTGGGCTCCTACGAGCAGTACTTC

clone size: NA
V gene: TRBV29-1
D gene: TRBD1
J gene: TRBJ2-3
CDR3 protein: CSVQQGGIRYAYF
CDR3 DNA: TGCAGCGTCCAACAGGGGGGCATCAGATACGCGTATTTT

clone size: few
V gene: TRBV2
D gene: TRBD1
J gene: TRBJ1-4
CDR3 protein: CASRAIRDRNEKLFF
CDR3 DNA: TGTGCCAGCAGGGCTATCCGGGACAGGAATGAAAAACTGTTTTTT

clone size: NA
V gene: TRBV25-1
D gene: NA
J gene: TRBJ1-1
CDR3 protein: CASSGLAAGKAFF
CDR3 DNA: TGTGCCAGCAGTGGGCTGGCGGCCGGGAAAGCTTTCTTT

clone size: once
V gene: TRBV5-1
D gene: TRBD1
J gene: TRBJ2-1
CDR3 protein: CASSSGTGLFF
CDR3 DNA: TGCGCCAGCAGCTCCGGGACAGGGTTGTTCTTC

clone size: once
V gene: TRBV9
D gene: NA
J gene: TRBJ2-7
CDR3 protein: CASSMHGGEGYEQYF
CDR3 DNA: TGTGCCAGCAGCATGCACGGGGGAGAAGGCTACGAGCAGTACTTC

clone size: NA
V gene: TRBV20-1
D gene: TRBD2
J gene: TRBJ2-7
CDR3 protein: CSARQRTSGTYF
CDR3 DNA: TGCAGTGCTAGACAACGCACTAGCGGGACGTACTTC

clone size: NA
V gene: TRBV7-2
D gene: NA
J gene: TRBJ2-2
CDR3 protein: CASSLRQPTGELFF
CDR3 DNA: TGTGCCAGCAGCTTAAGACAGCCCACCGGGGAGCTGTTTTTT

clone size: NA
V gene: TRBV20-1
D gene: NA
J gene: TRBJ2-5
CDR3 protein: CSARGLPQETQYF
CDR3 DNA: TGCAGTGCTAGAGGGTTGCCCCAAGAGACCCAGTACTTC

clone size: NA
V gene: TRBV29-1
D gene: NA
J gene: TRBJ2-5
CDR3 protein: CSAGNGPIKETQYF
CDR3 DNA: TGCAGCGCTGGGAACGGGCCTATAAAAGAGACCCAGTACTTC